The clone carrying this TCR beta chain occurred a few times. TCR beta CDR3 sequences were amplified from RNA transcripts. A first-round RT-PCR of the TCR CDR3 used the HTBI primer set. MiXCR was run by TCRdb on the multiplex PCR reads, yielding one entry per CDR3 protein. The table has approximately 560,000 distinct CDR3 sequences, around a sixth seen once; the top ten hold roughly 6.6%. The sample comes from a study of T cells in Graves' hyperthyroidism and ophthalmopathy. CDR1 is SGHVS, CDR2 FNYEAQ, per germline. The CDR3 sequence is 16 residues long. The chain links TRBV7-6 to TRBJ2-3; TRBD1 aligns across 7 bases. The end of the DNA fits TRBJ1-5 better, so the J call may be wrong. The receptor was derived from a young woman with Graves' hyperthyroidism. Specimen: blood. The CDR3 region has the DNA TGTGCCAGCAGCGCCCGACAGGGAGGAATCGCAGATACGCAGCATTTT. Translating it yields CASSARQGGIADTQHF.